The 14 T cell receptor beta chains presented below share a single source sample, sequenced in a study of blood T cell repertoires in COVID-19 (dated by TCRdb to 2020 to 2021). Libraries were built with the immunoSEQ multiplex PCR assay. This is the immuneACCESS table as TCRdb keeps it, with only in-frame sequences that have V and J called. A part of the clones is gone; compared with another copy, unresolved V genes explain less than half, and the rest is unexplained. Within this sample are 120,000 to 150,000 clones, with 84% of them counted one time only. The ten largest clones take up 5.5% to 7.5% of the sample. The sequencing input was PBMCs or T cells enriched from blood (not recorded which). The receptors were sampled from a woman in her 50s who had been exposed to COVID-19.

The chain uses TRBV19 and TRBJ2-2, with TRBD2 as a possible D gene (6 bases). V was shortened by 0 bases and J by 0 bases, with 23 bases between the two germline ends. Germline values: CDR1 LNHDA, CDR2 SQIVND (reference sequence). The CDR3 covers 21 residues. CDR3 region: CASSIDQRRLDRFANTGELFF. CDR3 nucleotide sequence: TGTGCCAGTAGTATAGATCAAAGGAGACTAGACAGATTCGCGAACACCGGGGAGCTGTTTTTT.

This clone was detected a few times. The J gene is TRBJ1-3, the V gene TRBV19; D gene unclear. The CDR3 runs 11 residues. Germline assignment: CDR1 LNHDA and CDR2 SQIVND (reference sequence). The germline V and J ends were trimmed by 3 bases and 10 bases, with 7 bases remaining between them. The CDR3 DNA sequence: TGTGCCAGTAGTATCCCAGATACCATATATTTT. Residues: CASSIPDTIYF.

This clone has only one observation. The gene calls are TRBV28 and TRBJ2-5, with 7 bases aligning to TRBD2. Losses at the gene ends were 3 bases for V and 5 bases for J; bases not matched to a gene: 6. CDR1 is MDHEN, CDR2 SYDVKM, per germline. The CDR3 is 14 residues long. Written as DNA, the CDR3 is TGTGCCAGCAGTTTGGGCGGGAGCGGTGAGACCCAGTACTTC. It yields the protein CASSLGGSGETQYF.

This clone was detected only a few times. This chain links TRBV25-1 with TRBJ1-5; 9 bases agree with TRBD1. Germline values: CDR1 MGHDK, CDR2 SYGVNS. CDR3 length: 14 residues. V was pared by 6 bases and J by 6 bases, with 6 bases of the junction left unmatched. CDR3 residues: CASSGTGQGQPQHF. For the CDR3, the DNA is TGTGCCAGCAGCGGGACAGGGCAGGGTCAGCCCCAGCATTTT.

The gene calls are TRBV2 and TRBJ1-5; perhaps TRBD1 as D (5 bases). Germline V gene sequence: CDR1 SNHLY, CDR2 FYNNEI. This CDR3 has 14 amino acids. The V end lost 2 bases, the J end lost 2 bases, and 7 bases lay between the germline ends. The CDR3 here is CASSESRGNQPQHF. CDR3 coding DNA: TGTGCCAGCAGTGAAAGCAGGGGCAATCAGCCCCAGCATTTT.

The genes are TRBV12-1 and TRBJ2-7; the tabulated D call, TRBD2, remains unverified against the DNA. TRBV12-1 constitutes a pseudogene. The CDR3 sequence is 15 residues long. The chain's CDR3 is CASSFGLAISYEQYF. The CDR3 DNA sequence: TGTGCCAGCAGCTTCGGACTAGCGATCTCCTACGAGCAGTACTTC.

V gene TRBV2 combines with J gene TRBJ1-3; D ambiguous. The V end was cut by 0 bases, the J end by 7 bases, with 7 bases between. The CDR3 has 13 amino acids. In germline, CDR1 is SNHLY, CDR2 FYNNEI. CDR3 nucleotides: TGTGCCAGCAGTGAAGCCCCTCCTAACACCATATATTTT. Translation: CASSEAPPNTIYF.

This sequence joins TRBV6-5 and TRBJ2-5; the D gene is possibly TRBD1 (5 bases). The V end lost 7 bases, the J end lost 4 bases, and 19 bases lay between the germline ends. Germline CDR1 and CDR2: MNHEY and SVGAGI. This CDR3 is 15 amino acids long. The CDR3 bases are TGTGCCAGCACCCTAGGGCCAGGGCGCATAGAGACCCAGTACTTC. This translates into CASTLGPGRIETQYF.

V is TRBV5-1 and J is TRBJ2-7, with 8 bases lining up with TRBD2. Trimming removed 0 bases from V and 5 bases from J; junction bases left unmatched: 4. The CDR3 is made up of 14 amino acids. Germline CDR1 and CDR2: SGHRS and YFSETQ. Written as DNA, the CDR3 is TGCGCCAGCAGCTTGGGGTCAGCGGGAGACGAGCAGTACTTC. It encodes CASSLGSAGDEQYF.

J is TRBJ2-7 and V is TRBV6-5, with 10 bases matching TRBD1. Trimming at V came to 4 bases and at J to 7 bases, leaving 7 bases not matched to a gene. Germline V lookup: CDR1 MNHEY, CDR2 SVGAGI. The CDR3 consists of 14 residues. The CDR3 protein is CASSWRQGAREQYF. Written as DNA, the CDR3 is TGTGCCAGCAGTTGGCGACAGGGGGCGCGAGAGCAGTACTTC.

The chain recombines TRBV27 with TRBJ2-3, with 8 bases identical to TRBD2. Germline V gene data show CDR1 as MNHEY and CDR2 as SMNVEV (reference sequence). The CDR3 is 13 amino acids. Trimming removed 3 bases from V and 5 bases from J; junction bases left unmatched: 1. The CDR3 DNA reads TGTGCCAGCAGTTTCCGGGGGGGAGATACGCAGTATTTT. Translation gives CASSFRGGDTQYF.

The rearrangement joins TRBV6-5 to TRBJ2-7; D remains unclear. This CDR3 is 11 amino acids long. CDR1 is MNHEY and CDR2 is SVGAGI in the germline V gene. V gave up 4 bases and J gave up 4 bases, with 5 bases separating them. CDR3 protein: CASSSIYEQYF. The CDR3 coding sequence is TGTGCCAGCAGTTCTATATACGAGCAGTACTTC.

V is TRBV19 and J is TRBJ1-4; TRBD1 agrees at 12 bases. The ends lost 4 bases at V and 4 bases at J; junction bases unmatched: 10. This CDR3 has 18 residues. Per the germline V gene, CDR1 is LNHDA and CDR2 is SQIVND (reference sequence). The CDR3 DNA reads TGTGCCAGTAGTAGGGGGACAGGGGGCGCAGGTGGTAATGAAAAACTGTTTTTT. This sequence encodes CASSRGTGGAGGNEKLFF.

The table lists this clone with a few counts. The rearrangement joins TRBV9 to TRBJ1-1; a weak D match, TRBD1 (5 bases). V was shortened by 6 bases and J by 1 base, with 10 bases between the two germline ends. CDR1 and CDR2 from the germline V gene are SGDLS and YYNGEE. The CDR3 loop spans 13 amino acids. The CDR3 protein is CASTLQGNTEAFF. The CDR3 DNA sequence: TGTGCCAGCACCCTCCAGGGGAACACTGAAGCTTTCTTT.